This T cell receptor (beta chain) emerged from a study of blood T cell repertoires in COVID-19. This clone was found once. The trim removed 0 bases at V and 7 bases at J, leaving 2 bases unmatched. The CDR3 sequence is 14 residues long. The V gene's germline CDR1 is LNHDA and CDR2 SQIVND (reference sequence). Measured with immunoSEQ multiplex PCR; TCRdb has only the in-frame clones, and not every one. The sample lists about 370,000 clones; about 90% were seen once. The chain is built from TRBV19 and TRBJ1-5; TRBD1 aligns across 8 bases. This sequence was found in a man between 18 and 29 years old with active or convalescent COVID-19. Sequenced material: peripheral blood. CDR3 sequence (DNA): TGTGCCAGTAGTATAGATCAGGGGGCCCAGCCCCAGCATTTT. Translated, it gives CASSIDQGAQPQHF.